The 6 T cell receptor beta chains reported below all come from one sample, sequenced in a study of T cell changes during pregnancy in multiple sclerosis. The data were produced by immunoSEQ multiplex PCR, yet TCRdb's version contains in-frame clones alone and is incomplete. The sample includes 80,000 to 100,000 clones, roughly 92% of them seen just once. The sample in question was peripheral blood, obtained after pregnancy. The receptors stem from a female donor with multiple sclerosis, enrolled in a pregnancy study.

Here the CDR3 DNA reads TGCGCCAGCAGCTCCCAGCGGCACAATGAGCAGTTCTTC. Protein: CASSSQRHNEQFF. This chain connects TRBV5-1 to TRBJ2-1; D perhaps matches TRBD2 (5 bases). The germline V gene has CDR1 SGHRS and CDR2 YFSETQ. The CDR3 spans 13 residues. Trimming pared 3 bases from V and 5 bases from J, leaving 9 bases between.

CDR3 coding DNA: TGCGCCAGCAGTCGCCCGGGACAGGGTTACGAGCAGTACTTC. Translation gives CASSRPGQGYEQYF. The V and J genes are TRBV23-1 and TRBJ2-7; TRBD1 matches 9 bases. TRBV23-1 counts as an open reading frame of uncertain function. The CDR3 extends over 14 amino acids. V shed 4 bases, J shed 4 bases, and the junction held 5 bases outside the gene matches.

This sequence joins TRBV19 and TRBJ1-4; 7 bases are a match to TRBD1. V shed 8 bases, J shed 5 bases, and the junction held 8 bases outside the gene matches. The CDR3 is 14 amino acids. Germline CDR1 LNHDA, CDR2 SQIVND (reference sequence). The CDR3 here is CASSEGQMNEKLFF. DNA for the CDR3: TGTGCCAGTTCGGAGGGACAGATGAATGAAAAACTGTTTTTT.

The chain recombines TRBV9 with TRBJ1-5; tentative D call: TRBD1 (5 bases). CDR1 is SGDLS, CDR2 YYNGEE, per germline. Deletions cut 4 bases from V and 0 bases from J, with 11 bases between. This CDR3 has 15 amino acids. DNA of the CDR3: TGTGCCAGCAGCACCGGGGGTTCTAGCAATCAGCCCCAGCATTTT. It specifies CASSTGGSSNQPQHF.

CDR3 in amino acids: CASSGGTWVFPDTQYF. CDR3 nucleotide sequence: TGTGCCAGTAGTGGGGGGACTTGGGTGTTCCCAGATACGCAGTATTTT. V gene TRBV19 combines with J gene TRBJ2-3; D possibly corresponds to TRBD2 (6 bases). The CDR3 is 16 residues long. Trimming removed 5 bases from V and 4 bases from J, with 19 bases in between. In germline, CDR1 is LNHDA, CDR2 SQIVND (reference sequence). The full variable domain, completed using reference TRBV19 and TRBJ2-3, is DGGITQSPKYLFRKEGQNVTLSCEQNLNHDAMYWYRQDPGQGLRLIYYSQIVNDFQKGDIAEGYSVSREKKESFPLTVTSAQKNPTAFYLCASSGGTWVFPDTQYFGPGTRLTVL.

This chain connects TRBV5-1 to TRBJ2-5; 8 nucleotides agree with TRBD2. J gave up 1 base and V 4 bases, and 6 bases lay outside the gene matches. From germline, CDR1 is SGHRS and CDR2 YFSETQ. The CDR3 spans 15 residues. CDR3 protein: CASSDSGTPQETQYF. The CDR3 nucleotides read TGCGCCAGCAGCGATAGCGGGACCCCCCAAGAGACCCAGTACTTC.